The 10 T cell receptor beta chains below all came from one sample that was sequenced in a study of blood T cell repertoires in COVID-19. Profiling relied on immunoSEQ multiplex PCR, and the TCRdb table lists in-frame clones only, not all of them. The table shows about 190,000 clones, with 75% to 90% occurring only once. The sequenced sample consisted of peripheral blood. These receptors originate from a woman in her 40s with acute or convalescent COVID-19.

The chain is built from TRBV18 and TRBJ2-2; tentative D call: TRBD2 (5 bases). The CDR3 totals 15 residues. Between the trimmed V and J ends, which lost 1 base and 5 bases, there was a span of 11 bases. Germline CDR1 reads KGHSH; CDR2 reads LQKENI. The CDR3 sequence is CASSPLDTGTGELFF. The CDR3 DNA sequence: TGTGCCAGCTCACCACTTGACACGGGGACCGGGGAGCTGTTTTTT.

V is TRBV18 and J is TRBJ1-1; the D is unclear. Germline V gene sequence: CDR1 KGHSH, CDR2 LQKENI. CDR3 length: 12 amino acids. V lost 5 bases and J lost 4, with 8 bases in between. The CDR3 DNA follows: TGTGCCAGCTCAGCCCCCGGCACTGAAGCTTTCTTT. This translates into CASSAPGTEAFF.

V is TRBV5-1 and J is TRBJ1-1; unclear D gene. V was shortened by 2 bases and J by 1 base, with 9 bases between the two germline ends. The CDR3 length is 14 residues. Germline V gives CDR1 SGHRS, CDR2 YFSETQ. CDR3 in DNA: TGCGCCAGCAGCTTAGTGACATCGAACACTGAAGCTTTCTTT. Its protein product is CASSLVTSNTEAFF. The complete variable domain, with remaining parts taken from reference TRBV5-1 and TRBJ1-1, reads KAGVTQTPRYLIKTRGQQVTLSCSPISGHRSVSWYQQTPGQGLQFLFEYFSETQRNKGNFPGRFSGRQFSNSRSEMNVSTLELGDSALYLCASSLVTSNTEAFFGQGTRLTVV.

The rearrangement uses TRBV30 and TRBJ2-7; 8 bases agree with TRBD1. The CDR3 has 15 residues. V was pared by 4 bases and J by 6 bases, with 14 bases of the junction left unmatched. The germline gives CDR1 GTSNPN, CDR2 SVGIG (reference sequence). CDR3 sequence: CAWTSTADRVFEQYF. In DNA, the CDR3 is TGTGCCTGGACCTCCACGGCGGACAGGGTATTCGAGCAGTACTTC. Drawing the rest from reference TRBV30 and TRBJ2-7, the complete variable domain is SQTIHQWPATLVQPVGSPLSLECTVEGTSNPNLYWYRQAAGRGLQLLFYSVGIGQISSEVPQNLSASRPQDRQFILSSKKLLLSDSGFYLCAWTSTADRVFEQYFGPGTRLTVT.

The V gene is TRBV19, the J gene TRBJ1-3; TRBD1 matches 7 bases. The CDR3 spans 17 residues. Germline V gene data show CDR1 as LNHDA and CDR2 as SQIVND (reference sequence). Trimming took 3 bases from V and 0 from J; bases not matched to a gene: 8. The CDR3 loop reads CASSIRGTAFSGNTIYF. The CDR3 DNA follows: TGTGCCAGTAGTATCCGAGGGACAGCCTTCTCTGGAAACACCATATATTTT.

The V gene is TRBV6-5, the J gene TRBJ2-7; D possibly corresponds to TRBD2 (6 bases). This CDR3 has 15 amino acids. The V gene lost 2 bases and the J gene lost 4 bases, with 15 bases spanning the gap. Germline loops: CDR1 MNHEY, CDR2 SVGAGI. The CDR3 reads CASSYESSAHYEQYF. CDR3 bases: TGTGCCAGCAGTTACGAATCTAGCGCGCATTACGAGCAGTACTTC.

This chain joins TRBV5-6 and TRBJ2-3, with 9 bases that match TRBD2. The CDR3 loop spans 14 amino acids. Germline V lookup: CDR1 SGHDT, CDR2 YYEEEE. J was trimmed by 5 bases and V by 4 bases; bases with no gene match: 5. The CDR3: CASSPGLALDTQYF. As DNA, the CDR3 is TGTGCCAGCAGCCCAGGACTAGCGTTAGATACGCAGTATTTT.

The sample holds a few counts of this clone. The chain combines TRBV28 with TRBJ2-1, with 11 bases lining up with TRBD2. Unmatched junction bases numbered 19, after V lost 8 bases and J lost 7 bases. CDR1 is MDHEN, CDR2 SYDVKM, per germline. This CDR3 comprises 18 residues. CDR3 loop: CASRMTSGTGPRGNEQFF. The CDR3 bases are TGTGCCAGCCGGATGACTAGCGGGACCGGGCCCCGGGGAAATGAGCAGTTCTTC.

The J gene is TRBJ2-5, the V gene TRBV28, with a tentative D call TRBD1 (7 bases). Germline CDR1 is MDHEN and CDR2 is SYDVKM. The CDR3 has 17 amino acids. Trimming shortened V by 1 base and J by 4 bases, and 19 bases separated the two germline ends. The CDR3 is CASSLFDRVRGAETQYF. CDR3 DNA: TGTGCCAGCAGTTTATTCGACAGGGTGCGGGGAGCAGAGACCCAGTACTTC.

The chain employs TRBV28 and TRBJ1-2; 8 positions match TRBD1. V dropped 3 bases and J dropped 11; count of bases not matched to a gene: 8. The CDR3 extends over 13 amino acids. Germline loops: CDR1 MDHEN, CDR2 SYDVKM. The CDR3 loop reads CASSFSGGAGYTF. CDR3 sequence (DNA): TGTGCCAGCAGTTTTTCAGGGGGCGCCGGTTACACCTTC.